The clone carrying this T cell receptor beta chain was recorded a few times. Antigen: not known. The template was genomic DNA from peripheral blood, not RNA. This specimen belongs to a study of T cell repertoires in aging, cancer and after chemotherapy. Study at large: Roughly 10 million TCR reads made up the full dataset.

TRB rearrangements spanning V, D and J were amplified using mixed TRB-A/B primers. A single record per CDR3 protein comes from TCRdb applying MiXCR to the multiplex PCR reads. Of about 21,000 distinct CDR3 sequences listed, approximately 40% are singletons. Overall study results and limits: Rebound thymic output was suggested by rising median generation probability during chemotherapy in each cancer cohort.

The source material was blood. This sequence originates from a human donor with a solid tumor.

The CDR3 region has the DNA TGTGCCAGCAGCTGGGGGACAGCGACTAATGAAAAACTGTTTTTT. Protein sequence: CASSWGTATNEKLFF. This chain joins TRBV5-6 and TRBJ1-4; 7 bases align to TRBD1. Germline V gives CDR1 SGHDT, CDR2 YYEEEE. V shed 3 bases, J shed 2 bases, and the junction held 4 bases outside the gene matches. The CDR3 extends over 15 amino acids.